This T cell receptor (beta chain) was observed in a study of cytomegalovirus exposure and HLA in healthy donors. Overall study: In terms of ancestry, the Caucasian-associated cluster contained around four fifths of the approximately 400 genotyped donors.

Germline loops: CDR1 MDHEN, CDR2 SYDVKM. V gave up 7 bases and J gave up 4 bases, with 7 bases separating them. CDR3 length equals 11 residues. The PCR made use of 60 Vbeta and 13 Jbeta primers. Some clones are missing from TCRdb's copy, which holds only in-frame ones; the method was immunoSEQ multiplex PCR. The sample yields some 160,000 clones, 65% to 80% seen once. The sequencing input was PBMCs. This receptor was identified in a middle-aged woman in good health and CMV-seronegative. V gene TRBV28 combines with J gene TRBJ1-1; D is undetermined. The CDR3 loop is CASKLSTEAFF. The CDR3 DNA is TGTGCCAGCAAATTGAGCACTGAAGCTTTCTTT.